One and the same sample provided the 3 T cell receptor beta chains below, sequenced in a study of blood T cell repertoires in COVID-19. Sequencing used immunoSEQ multiplex PCR; TCRdb keeps in-frame clones, though not all of them. The sample has approximately 300,000 clones; over 75% are singletons. Sequencing was done on a sample of PBMCs or T cells enriched from blood (not recorded which). The receptors derive from a woman in her 30s who had recovered from COVID-19.

The V call is TRBV2, the J call TRBJ1-6; D gene uncertain. Germline CDR1 reads SNHLY; CDR2 reads FYNNEI. This CDR3 is built from 15 residues. V was trimmed by 7 bases and J by 10 bases, leaving 20 bases between them. The CDR3 nucleotides read TGTGCCAGCACCCTGACGCGGGGTGAAAGCTCACCCCTCCACTTT. The encoded protein is CASTLTRGESSPLHF.

J is TRBJ1-5 and V is TRBV19; no clear D gene. Germline V lookup: CDR1 LNHDA, CDR2 SQIVND (reference sequence). The CDR3 is 15 amino acids. V shed 10 bases and J shed 0 bases, with 16 bases lying between them. In DNA form, the CDR3 reads TGTGCCACATCCCGGGGTAGGTATAGCAATCAGCCCCAGCATTTT. As protein: CATSRGRYSNQPQHF.

This rearrangement joins TRBV18 to TRBJ1-1; 9 nucleotides agree with TRBD1. J lost 5 bases, V lost 2 bases, and 9 bases had no gene match. In germline, CDR1 is KGHSH, CDR2 LQKENI. The length of the CDR3 is 16 residues. CDR3 nucleotide sequence: TGTGCCAGCTCACCAGTCTTACAGGGGGCTGGAACTGAAGCTTTCTTT. Translating gives CASSPVLQGAGTEAFF.